This T cell receptor (beta chain) originates from a study of identifying expanded T cells in peripheral blood. General study results and limits: Differentially abundant clones: 0.95 to 1.5 between replicates, approximately 16 at approximately two weeks, 18 to 20 at four.

V gave up 8 bases and J gave up 8 bases, with 21 bases separating them. The CDR3 has 15 amino acids. In germline, CDR1 is LNHDA, CDR2 SQIVND (reference sequence). Of note for this clone: What it recognizes is unknown.

Clones were sequenced by immunoSEQ multiplex PCR, and TCRdb holds only the in-frame ones, with some missing. Of around 100,000 clones in the sample, 70% to 90% were seen once. The chain combines TRBV19 with TRBJ1-4; D is unclear. The sequence derives from a person aged 18 to 69 in good health. Sequencing was performed on blood. The CDR3, as DNA: TGTGCCAGTTCCAGTGGCTTGGGCGGCTGGGAAAAACTGTTTTTT. Translation: CASSSGLGGWEKLFF.